This TCR beta chain was captured in a study of T cell responses to AZD1222 COVID-19 vaccine. Study results and caveats: Only 5 to 7 AZD1222 recipients tested seropositive at baseline. With dominance at 160-218 and 743-854, vaccine-associated CD4 TCRs spanned spike. The study found Spike-specific TCR breadth and depth rose after two AZD1222 doses.

Some clones are missing from TCRdb's copy, which holds only in-frame ones; the method was immunoSEQ multiplex PCR. The sample shows some 110,000 clones, roughly 87% of them seen only once. Notes on this clone: Antigen specificity is unknown.

The origin of this receptor is an adult who received the AZD1222 COVID-19 vaccine. This specimen was peripheral blood, taken 28 days after the second AZD1222 dose.

Written as DNA, the CDR3 is TGTGCCAGCAGCATAGGGACTAGCGGAAATGAGCAGTTCTTC. Its protein is CASSIGTSGNEQFF. V is TRBV7-3 and J is TRBJ2-1; 11 nucleotides line up with TRBD2. The CDR3 contains 14 residues. The junction had 4 bases not matched to a gene; V was cut back by 5 bases and J by 7 bases. The V gene's germline CDR1 is SGHTA and CDR2 FQGTGA.